This entry lists 29 T cell receptor beta chains sequenced from one sample in a study of control samples from healthy donors and cancer patients. Method: immunoSEQ multiplex PCR; TCRdb's copy keeps in-frame clones and lacks some. This sample carries about 410,000 clones, about 93% of them seen once, and the ten largest clones take just under 6.5%. What was sequenced was PBMCs. The receptors were sampled from a middle-aged man with head and neck cancer.

This rearrangement joins TRBV30 to TRBJ2-7; 11 bases are shared with TRBD2. V gave up 0 bases and J gave up 3 bases; unmatched junction bases: 13. Germline CDR1 GTSNPN, CDR2 SVGIG (reference sequence). The CDR3 is 18 residues long. Here the CDR3 DNA reads TGTGCCTGGAGTGTACGGTTAGGACTAGCGGGTGCCTACTACGAGCAGTACTTC. Amino acids: CAWSVRLGLAGAYYEQYF.

V usage is TRBV10-1 and J usage is TRBJ2-7; 15 bases match TRBD2. V shed 3 bases, J shed 6 bases, and the junction held 6 bases outside the gene matches. Germline V gene sequence: CDR1 WNHNN, CDR2 SYGVQD (reference sequence). CDR3 length: 16 amino acids. The CDR3 region is CASSDPRGLAGGEQYF. CDR3 DNA: TGCGCCAGCAGTGACCCACGGGGACTAGCGGGGGGCGAGCAGTACTTC.

This clone has only one observation. As DNA, the CDR3 is TGTGCCAGCAGCACTTTGACGGGCCTCTATGGCTACACCTTC. This codes for CASSTLTGLYGYTF. V usage is TRBV7-2 and J usage is TRBJ1-2, with unresolved D. The V gene's germline CDR1 is SGHTA and CDR2 FQGNSA. Trimming pared 5 bases from V and 4 bases from J, leaving 14 bases between. This CDR3 region has 14 residues.

V usage is TRBV28 and J usage is TRBJ2-6; the match to TRBD1 covers 7 bases. Germline-derived CDR1 and CDR2 are MDHEN and SYDVKM. There are 16 residues in the CDR3. After removal of 6 bases from V and 2 bases from J, the junction contained 7 bases not matched to a gene. CDR3 region: CASRPTGATGANVLTF. As DNA, the CDR3 is TGTGCCAGCAGACCAACAGGGGCTACTGGGGCCAACGTCCTGACTTTC.

The J gene is TRBJ1-2, the V gene TRBV9; 8 bases line up with TRBD1. Germline V CDR1 and CDR2: SGDLS, YYNGEE. Trimming at V came to 7 bases and at J to 6 bases, leaving 8 bases not matched to a gene. The CDR3 spans 13 residues. CDR3 region: CASGKQGVDGYTF. Here the CDR3 DNA reads TGTGCCAGCGGCAAACAGGGGGTCGATGGCTACACCTTC. The complete variable domain, with remaining parts taken from reference TRBV9 and TRBJ1-2, reads DSGVTQTPKHLITATGQRVTLRCSPRSGDLSVYWYQQSLDQGLQFLIQYYNGEERAKGNILERFSAQQFPDLHSELNLSSLELGDSALYFCASGKQGVDGYTFGSGTRLTVV.

CDR3 region: CASRQRGGWAQPQHF. The CDR3 DNA sequence: TGTGCCAGCAGACAGAGGGGGGGTTGGGCGCAGCCCCAGCATTTT. The rearrangement uses TRBV2 and TRBJ1-5; tentatively, D is TRBD1 (6 bases). Trimming took 6 bases from V and 7 from J, leaving 19 bases between them. Germline CDR1 reads SNHLY; CDR2 reads FYNNEI. The CDR3 spans 15 residues.

The chain is built from TRBV6-2 or TRBV6-3 and TRBJ2-7; D possibly corresponds to TRBD2 (5 bases). The CDR3 has 17 amino acids. Trimming stripped 2 bases from V and 5 bases from J, with 22 bases between. CDR1 is MNHEY, CDR2 SVGEGT, per germline. The CDR3 coding sequence is TGTGCCAGCAGTTACCCGGTTGGCGGGCCAAGAGGAGACGAGCAGTACTTC. It codes for CASSYPVGGPRGDEQYF.

This clone was recorded once. The chain uses TRBV30 and TRBJ1-5; D uncertain. The CDR3 loop spans 15 amino acids. Germline CDR1 is GTSNPN and CDR2 is SVGIG (reference sequence). Trimming took 4 bases from V and 4 from J, leaving 17 bases between them. This chain's CDR3 is CAWTAPGVVNQPQHF. CDR3 in DNA: TGTGCCTGGACCGCACCGGGTGTCGTAAATCAGCCCCAGCATTTT.

The chain is built from TRBV19 and TRBJ1-5; 9 bases agree with TRBD1. Unmatched junction bases numbered 6, after V lost 5 bases and J lost 4 bases. The CDR3 spans 15 residues. Germline assignment: CDR1 LNHDA and CDR2 SQIVND (reference sequence). CDR3 nucleotides: TGTGCCAGTAGTCTCGGACAGGGGACAAATCAGCCCCAGCATTTT. It is translated as CASSLGQGTNQPQHF.

The CDR3 nucleotides read TGTGCCAGCAGCTTAGTTTCAGGGGGCAATGAAAAACTGTTTTTT. Protein product: CASSLVSGGNEKLFF. This rearrangement joins TRBV7-2 to TRBJ1-4, with 8 bases fitting TRBD1. The V gene end was trimmed by 1 base and the J gene end by 5 bases; junction bases not matched to a gene: 3. The germline gives CDR1 SGHTA, CDR2 FQGNSA. This CDR3 comprises 15 residues.

V and J are TRBV10-2 and TRBJ1-1; D is unresolved. Trimming cost V 6 bases and J 4 bases, with 18 bases left between them. This CDR3 region has 15 residues. Germline-derived CDR1 and CDR2 are WSHSY and SAAADI. The CDR3 sequence is CASSPRFGESTEAFF. The CDR3, as DNA: TGCGCCAGCAGCCCCCGGTTTGGGGAGAGCACTGAAGCTTTCTTT.

CDR3 residues: CASSPRGFRDNEQFF. The CDR3 DNA reads as TGTGCCAGCAGCCCCAGGGGATTTAGGGACAATGAGCAGTTCTTC. The chain employs TRBV7-9 and TRBJ2-1, with TRBD1 as a possible D gene (6 bases). Germline CDR1 reads SEHNR; CDR2 reads FQNEAQ (reference sequence). This CDR3 contains 15 residues. V gave up 5 bases and J gave up 5 bases, with 16 bases separating them. The variable domain in full, with the rest retrieved from reference TRBV7-9 and TRBJ2-1, is DTGVSQNPRHKITKRGQNVTFRCDPISEHNRLYWYRQTLGQGPEFLTYFQNEAQLEKSRLLSDRFSAERPKGSFSTLEIQRTEQGDSAMYLCASSPRGFRDNEQFFGPGTRLTVL.

The genes are TRBV4-1 and TRBJ1-5; D gene uncertain. CDR3 length: 16 residues. Germline V gene data show CDR1 as MGHRA and CDR2 as YSYEKL. Trimming stripped 0 bases from V and 3 bases from J, with 12 bases between. The CDR3 DNA reads TGCGCCAGCAGCCAAGAGCGCACGACCAACAATCAGCCCCAGCATTTT. Amino acids: CASSQERTTNNQPQHF.

The genes are TRBV7-2 and TRBJ2-7; no clear D. The CDR3 contains 14 residues. V lost 1 base and J 3 bases, leaving 10 bases between the germline ends. CDR1 is SGHTA and CDR2 is FQGNSA in the germline V gene. CDR3 sequence (DNA): TGTGCCAGCAGCTTAGGGGCGGTGATCTACGAGCAGTACTTC. This gives the protein CASSLGAVIYEQYF.

This clone was recorded only once. This chain uses TRBV23-1 with TRBJ1-2, with 7 positions matching TRBD1. TRBV23-1 is sorted into the ORF group, with uncertain function. V lost 3 bases, J lost 5 bases, and 9 bases stayed unmatched. CDR3 size: 15 residues. This CDR3 is CASSHPRGSDYGYTF. The CDR3 DNA is TGCGCCAGCAGTCACCCCAGGGGGTCAGATTATGGCTACACCTTC.

J is TRBJ1-2 and V is TRBV6-5, with 7 bases aligning to TRBD1. This CDR3 has 15 amino acids. The trim removed 6 bases at V and 4 bases at J, leaving 11 bases unmatched. The germline V gene has CDR1 MNHEY and CDR2 SVGAGI. The CDR3 DNA sequence: TGTGCCAGCAGCACCGACAGGGAGAACCTCTATGGCTACACCTTC. It yields the protein CASSTDRENLYGYTF.

The sample holds a few counts of this clone. This chain joins TRBV15 and TRBJ1-5, with a tentative D call TRBD1 (5 bases). Germline V lookup: CDR1 LNHNV, CDR2 YYDKDF (reference sequence). Trimming pared 3 bases from V and 1 base from J, leaving 7 bases between. CDR3 length: 14 residues. The CDR3, as DNA: TGTGCCACCAGCAGTCAGGGAAGCAATCAGCCCCAGCATTTT. The encoded protein is CATSSQGSNQPQHF.

The chain carries TRBV19 and TRBJ2-7; unclear D gene. V lost 5 bases, J lost 4 bases, and 12 bases lay in between. From germline, CDR1 is LNHDA and CDR2 SQIVND (reference sequence). CDR3 length: 13 residues. The CDR3 DNA reads as TGTGCCAGTAGTTCCTCACACACTTACGAGCAGTACTTC. Protein product: CASSSSHTYEQYF.

The V and J genes are TRBV3-1 (or the pseudogene TRBV3-2) and TRBJ2-3; 8 bases are shared with TRBD2. V trimming: 1 base; J trimming: 3 bases; junction bases outside the gene matches: 6. The CDR3 has 16 amino acids. Germline assignment: CDR1 LGHDT and CDR2 YNNKEL (reference sequence). The CDR3, as DNA: TGTGCCAGCAGCCAAGGCTCCCTAGCGGGTACAGATACGCAGTATTTT. Amino acid sequence: CASSQGSLAGTDTQYF.

This chain uses TRBV27 with TRBJ2-7; perhaps D is TRBD1 or TRBD2 (6 bases each). The CDR3 is 14 residues long. Deletions cut 0 bases from V and 6 bases from J, with 12 bases between. CDR1 and CDR2 from the germline V gene are MNHEY and SMNVEV (reference sequence). The CDR3, as DNA: TGTGCCAGCAGTTTATCCCGCAGGGGAGGCGAGCAGTACTTC. Its translation: CASSLSRRGGEQYF.

The chain has TRBV19 and TRBJ1-1; TRBD1 matches at 9 bases. Germline V gene data show CDR1 as LNHDA and CDR2 as SQIVND (reference sequence). The trim removed 5 bases at V and 0 bases at J, leaving 10 bases unmatched. The CDR3 is made up of 17 amino acids. CDR3 nucleotides: TGTGCCAGTAGTGTACAACCACAGGGGGCGGTGAACACTGAAGCTTTCTTT. Residues: CASSVQPQGAVNTEAFF.

V usage is TRBV10-2 and J usage is TRBJ2-2; D is unresolved. This CDR3 spans 14 amino acids. Between the trimmed V and J ends, which lost 7 bases and 5 bases, there was a span of 14 bases. The V gene's germline CDR1 is WSHSY and CDR2 SAAADI. The CDR3 protein is CASITIPRTGELFF. The CDR3 DNA sequence: TGCGCCAGCATTACCATCCCGAGGACCGGGGAGCTGTTTTTT.

A single count supports this clone. This chain connects TRBV2 to TRBJ1-5; 9 nucleotides agree with TRBD1. The trim removed 5 bases at V and 4 bases at J, leaving 6 bases unmatched. This CDR3 has 15 residues. Per the germline V gene, CDR1 is SNHLY and CDR2 is FYNNEI. CDR3: CASSSQGAGNQPQHF. The DNA of the CDR3 is TGTGCCAGCAGTTCACAGGGGGCTGGTAATCAGCCCCAGCATTTT.

The rearrangement links TRBV6-5 to TRBJ2-2, with D maybe TRBD1 (7 bases). The CDR3 is 14 residues long. CDR1 is MNHEY, CDR2 SVGAGI, per germline. Trimming stripped 6 bases from V and 5 bases from J, with 13 bases between. Here the CDR3 reads CASRPGGSTGELFF. The CDR3 coding sequence is TGTGCCAGCAGACCAGGGGGGTCGACCGGGGAGCTGTTTTTT.

V and J are TRBV11-1 and TRBJ2-7; 7 bases line up with TRBD1. CDR3 length: 15 amino acids. CDR1 SGHAT and CDR2 FQDESV come from the germline V gene (reference sequence). V lost 4 bases, J lost 4 bases, and 10 bases stayed unmatched. The CDR3 here is CASSYGTAQSYEQYF. As DNA, the CDR3 is TGTGCCAGCAGCTATGGGACAGCTCAAAGTTACGAGCAGTACTTC.

In its sample, this clone was seen once. The J gene is TRBJ1-6, the V gene TRBV5-4, with TRBD1 as a possible D gene (5 bases). The CDR3 totals 15 residues. V lost 6 bases to trimming and J lost 8 bases, with 18 bases between them. Per germline, CDR1 SGHNT and CDR2 YYREEE (reference sequence). CDR3 DNA sequence: TGTGCCAGCACCGCTTCCCTGGGGACCTATTCACCCCTCCACTTT. Its translation: CASTASLGTYSPLHF. Variable domain in full (rest from reference TRBV5-4 and TRBJ1-6): ETGVTQSPTHLIKTRGQQVTLRCSSQSGHNTVSWYQQALGQGPQFIFQYYREEENGRGNFPPRFSGLQFPNYSSELNVNALELDDSALYLCASTASLGTYSPLHFGNGTRLTVT.

This chain links TRBV7-9 with TRBJ2-3, with TRBD1 as a possible D gene (5 bases). CDR1 is SEHNR, CDR2 FQNEAQ, per germline (reference sequence). The V end was cut by 2 bases, the J end by 0 bases, with 9 bases between. This CDR3 comprises 15 residues. The CDR3 bases are TGTGCCAGCAGCTTAATAGGGGATAGCACAGATACGCAGTATTTT. Its protein is CASSLIGDSTDTQYF.

This chain uses TRBV19 with TRBJ1-1, with 9 bases aligning to TRBD1. Trimming at V came to 7 bases and at J to 0 bases, leaving 9 bases not matched to a gene. The germline V gene has CDR1 LNHDA and CDR2 SQIVND (reference sequence). This CDR3 spans 16 amino acids. CDR3 nucleotide sequence: TGTGCCAGTATCCCGGGACAGGGATTCATGAACACTGAAGCTTTCTTT. The encoded protein is CASIPGQGFMNTEAFF.

V is TRBV5-1 and J is TRBJ2-7, with 7 bases fitting TRBD2. The V segment lost 5 bases and the J segment 3 bases; nucleotides outside the gene matches: 5. CDR3 size: 13 residues. Per germline, CDR1 SGHRS and CDR2 YFSETQ. CDR3 sequence reads: CASSRRENYEQYF. DNA for the CDR3: TGCGCCAGCAGTCGGCGGGAGAACTACGAGCAGTACTTC.